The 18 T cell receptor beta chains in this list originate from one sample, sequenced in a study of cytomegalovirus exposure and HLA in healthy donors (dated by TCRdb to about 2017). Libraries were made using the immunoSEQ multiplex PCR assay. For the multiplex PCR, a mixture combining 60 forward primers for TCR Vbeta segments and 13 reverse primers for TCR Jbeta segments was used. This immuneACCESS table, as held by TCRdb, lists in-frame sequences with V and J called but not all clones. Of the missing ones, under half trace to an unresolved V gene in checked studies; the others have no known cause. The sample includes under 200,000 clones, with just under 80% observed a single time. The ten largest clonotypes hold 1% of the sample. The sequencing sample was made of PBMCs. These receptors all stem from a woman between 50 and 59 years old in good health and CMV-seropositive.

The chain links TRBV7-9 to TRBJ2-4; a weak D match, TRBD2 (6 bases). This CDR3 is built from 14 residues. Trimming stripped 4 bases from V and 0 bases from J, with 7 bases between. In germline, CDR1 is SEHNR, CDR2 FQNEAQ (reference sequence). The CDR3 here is CASSWGVAKNIQYF. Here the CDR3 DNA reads TGTGCCAGCAGCTGGGGGGTAGCCAAAAACATTCAGTACTTC.

CDR3 region: CASSPSAGGRYNEQFF. The CDR3 DNA reads TGTGCCAGCAGCCCCTCAGCGGGAGGGCGCTACAATGAGCAGTTCTTC. V gene TRBV5-4 combines with J gene TRBJ2-1; TRBD2 aligns across 10 bases. V was pared by 4 bases and J by 3 bases, with 7 bases of the junction left unmatched. CDR3 size: 16 residues. Germline lookup yields CDR1 SGHNT and CDR2 YYREEE (reference sequence).

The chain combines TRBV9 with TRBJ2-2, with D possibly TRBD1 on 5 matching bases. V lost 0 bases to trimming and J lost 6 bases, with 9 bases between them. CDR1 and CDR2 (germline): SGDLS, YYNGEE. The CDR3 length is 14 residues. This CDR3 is CASSVVGPAGELFF. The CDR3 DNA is TGTGCCAGCAGCGTAGTGGGGCCCGCCGGGGAGCTGTTTTTT.

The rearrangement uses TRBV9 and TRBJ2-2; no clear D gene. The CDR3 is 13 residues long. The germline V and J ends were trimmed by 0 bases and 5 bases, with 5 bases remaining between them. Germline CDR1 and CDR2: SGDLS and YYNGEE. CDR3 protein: CASSVALTGELFF. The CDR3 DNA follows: TGTGCCAGCAGCGTAGCCCTTACCGGGGAGCTGTTTTTT.

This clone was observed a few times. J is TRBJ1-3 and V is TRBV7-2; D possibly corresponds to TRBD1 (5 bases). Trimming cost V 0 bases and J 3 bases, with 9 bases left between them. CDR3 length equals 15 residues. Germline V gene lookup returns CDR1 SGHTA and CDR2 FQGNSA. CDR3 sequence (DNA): TGTGCCAGCAGCTTAGCGCAGGGAGGTGGAAACACCATATATTTT. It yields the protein CASSLAQGGGNTIYF. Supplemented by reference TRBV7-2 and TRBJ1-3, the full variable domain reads GAGVSQSPSNKVTEKGKDVELRCDPISGHTALYWYRQSLGQGLEFLIYFQGNSAPDKSGLPSDRFSAERTGGSVSTLTIQRTQQEDSAVYLCASSLAQGGGNTIYFGEGSWLTVV.

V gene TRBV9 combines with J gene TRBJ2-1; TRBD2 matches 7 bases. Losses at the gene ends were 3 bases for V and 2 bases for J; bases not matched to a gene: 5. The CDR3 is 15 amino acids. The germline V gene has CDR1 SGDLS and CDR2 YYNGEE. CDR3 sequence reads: CASSESGAPYNEQFF. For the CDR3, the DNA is TGTGCCAGCAGCGAGAGCGGGGCGCCCTACAATGAGCAGTTCTTC.

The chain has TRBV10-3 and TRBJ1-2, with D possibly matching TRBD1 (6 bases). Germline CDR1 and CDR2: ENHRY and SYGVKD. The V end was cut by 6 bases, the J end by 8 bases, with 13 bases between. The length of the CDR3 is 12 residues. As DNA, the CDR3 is TGTGCCATCAGCCCTACAGGGAACGGCTACACCTTC. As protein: CAISPTGNGYTF.

CDR3 in DNA: TGTGCCAGCAGCTTTCTAGCGGGATGGGACAATGAGCAGTTCTTC. It is translated as CASSFLAGWDNEQFF. The chain employs TRBV7-2 and TRBJ2-1, with TRBD2 matching 9 bases. Germline V gives CDR1 SGHTA, CDR2 FQGNSA. The CDR3 has 15 amino acids. V gave up 3 bases and J gave up 5 bases; unmatched junction bases: 5.

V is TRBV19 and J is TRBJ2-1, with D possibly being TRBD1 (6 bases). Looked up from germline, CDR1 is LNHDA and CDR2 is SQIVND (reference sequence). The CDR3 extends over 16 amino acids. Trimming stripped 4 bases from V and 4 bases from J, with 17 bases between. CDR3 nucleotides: TGTGCCAGTAGTACTCCGGGACAAAATACTTACAATGAGCAGTTCTTC. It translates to CASSTPGQNTYNEQFF.

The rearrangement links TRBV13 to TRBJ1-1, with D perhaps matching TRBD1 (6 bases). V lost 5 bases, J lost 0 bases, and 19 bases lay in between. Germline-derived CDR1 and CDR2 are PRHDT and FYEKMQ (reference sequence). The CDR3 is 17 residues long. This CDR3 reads CASSRKNKGVMNTEAFF. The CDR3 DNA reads TGTGCCAGCAGCCGGAAAAACAAGGGGGTCATGAACACTGAAGCTTTCTTT.

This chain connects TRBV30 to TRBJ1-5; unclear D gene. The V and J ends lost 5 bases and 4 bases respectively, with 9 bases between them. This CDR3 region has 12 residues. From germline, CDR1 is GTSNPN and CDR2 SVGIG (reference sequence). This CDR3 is CAWGQINQPQHF. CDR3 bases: TGTGCCTGGGGGCAGATAAATCAGCCCCAGCATTTT.

The CDR3 here is CASSLIGTGSTTPGTEAFF. DNA for the CDR3: TGTGCCAGCAGCTTAATCGGGACAGGGTCCACTACCCCGGGGACTGAAGCTTTCTTT. The chain uses TRBV7-3 and TRBJ1-1, with TRBD1 matching 9 bases. Germline V CDR1 and CDR2: SGHTA, FQGTGA. The CDR3 has 19 residues. Germline trimming cut 1 base from V and 5 bases from J; bases unmatched to any gene: 17.

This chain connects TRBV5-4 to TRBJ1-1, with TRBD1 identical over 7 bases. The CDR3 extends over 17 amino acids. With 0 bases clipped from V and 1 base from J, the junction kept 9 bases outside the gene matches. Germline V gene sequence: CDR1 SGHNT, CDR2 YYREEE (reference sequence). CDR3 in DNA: TGTGCCAGCAGCTTGGTCAGGGACAGTAAACCGAACACTGAAGCTTTCTTT. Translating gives CASSLVRDSKPNTEAFF.

The CDR3 DNA reads TGTGCCAGCAGCCAAGATTGGGGGAGGGCTGACAATGAGCAGTTCTTC. This encodes CASSQDWGRADNEQFF. V usage is TRBV4-2 and J usage is TRBJ2-1; 7 bases line up with TRBD2. Losses at the gene ends were 0 bases for V and 5 bases for J; bases not matched to a gene: 7. This CDR3 has 16 residues. The germline V gene encodes CDR1 LGHNA and CDR2 YNFKEQ.

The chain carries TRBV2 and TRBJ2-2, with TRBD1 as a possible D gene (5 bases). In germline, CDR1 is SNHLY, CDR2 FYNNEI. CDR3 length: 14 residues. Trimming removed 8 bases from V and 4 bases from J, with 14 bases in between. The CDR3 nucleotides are TGTGCCAGCCTACAGGTAGTTGGCACCGGGGAGCTGTTTTTT. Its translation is CASLQVVGTGELFF.

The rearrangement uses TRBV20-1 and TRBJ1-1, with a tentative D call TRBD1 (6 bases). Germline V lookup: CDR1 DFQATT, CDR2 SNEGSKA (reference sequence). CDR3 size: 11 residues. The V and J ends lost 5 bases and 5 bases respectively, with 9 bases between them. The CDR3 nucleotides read TGCAGTGCTTTCAGGGGAACTGAAGCTTTCTTT. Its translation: CSAFRGTEAFF.

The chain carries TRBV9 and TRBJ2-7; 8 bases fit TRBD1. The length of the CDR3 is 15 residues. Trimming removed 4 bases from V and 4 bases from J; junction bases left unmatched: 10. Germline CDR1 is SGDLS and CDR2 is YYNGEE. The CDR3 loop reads CASSPRGDRLYEQYF. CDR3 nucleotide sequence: TGTGCCAGCAGCCCGAGGGGGGACAGGTTGTACGAGCAGTACTTC. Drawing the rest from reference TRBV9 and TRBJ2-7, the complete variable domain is DSGVTQTPKHLITATGQRVTLRCSPRSGDLSVYWYQQSLDQGLQFLIQYYNGEERAKGNILERFSAQQFPDLHSELNLSSLELGDSALYFCASSPRGDRLYEQYFGPGTRLTVT.

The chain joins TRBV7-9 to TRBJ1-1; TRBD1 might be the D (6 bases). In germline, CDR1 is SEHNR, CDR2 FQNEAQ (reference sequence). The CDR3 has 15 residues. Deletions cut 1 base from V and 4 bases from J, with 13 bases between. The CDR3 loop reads CASSLVGRGVTEAFF. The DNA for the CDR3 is TGTGCCAGCAGCTTAGTCGGCAGGGGTGTCACTGAAGCTTTCTTT.